Listed below are T cell receptor beta chains from one sample, sequenced in a study of T cell responses to AZD1222 COVID-19 vaccine. Only in-frame clones appear in the TCRdb table, and some are missing; sequencing was by immunoSEQ multiplex PCR. The sample gives over 15,000 clones, just under 90% of which show up once; roughly 9.4% is in the top ten. This material consisted of peripheral blood, taken 28 days after the second AZD1222 dose. These receptor sequences come from an adult who received the AZD1222 COVID-19 vaccine. Each CDR3 is given with its conserved first and last residue. D genes are given only for firm matches. Clone size appears in some rows only: once, few, many, or a class for an expanded clone.

V gene	J gene	clone size	D gene	CDR3 protein
TRBV20-1	TRBJ1-1	NA	NA	CSASGPLNTEAFF
TRBV3-1/TRBV3-2	TRBJ2-7	NA	TRBD2	CASSPWLAGATSYEQYF
TRBV2	TRBJ1-4	NA	NA	CASRTLPPGGEKLFF
TRBV12-5	TRBJ1-2	NA	NA	CASGLVGKDYGYTF
TRBV3-1/TRBV3-2	TRBJ1-5	once	NA	CASSQDSGGQPQHF
TRBV10-1	TRBJ1-2	once	TRBD1	CASSERGQGLNYGYTF
TRBV11-2	TRBJ2-3	NA	TRBD1	CASRQQGRTDTQYF
TRBV18	TRBJ2-3	NA	NA	CASSPPTRDTQYF
TRBV11-2	TRBJ2-3	NA	NA	CASSFGSRLTDTQYF
TRBV11-2	TRBJ2-1	NA	NA	CASSLVGRNEQFF
TRBV4-1	TRBJ1-5	NA	NA	CASAPGANQPQHF
TRBV10-3	TRBJ2-1	NA	NA	CATGERWDNEQFF
TRBV7-2	TRBJ2-1	NA	NA	CASSTGTFAYNEQFF
TRBV28	TRBJ1-1	NA	NA	CASSPPGTEAFF
TRBV18	TRBJ2-4	NA	TRBD1	CASSRDREVNIQYF
TRBV27	TRBJ2-3	NA	TRBD2	CASSPSGRPTQYF
TRBV10-3	TRBJ2-2	NA	NA	CAISGRANTGELFF
TRBV6-2/TRBV6-3	TRBJ1-1	NA	NA	CASSQGSEAFF
TRBV28	TRBJ2-1	NA	NA	CASSLLLWRYNEQFF
TRBV10-2	TRBJ1-2	NA	NA	CASRGEINYGYTF
TRBV6-5	TRBJ2-7	NA	TRBD1	CATHLQTGLFYEQYF
TRBV5-4	TRBJ2-5	NA	TRBD2	CASSLRTSGGLRETQYF
TRBV28	TRBJ1-4	NA	TRBD1	CASSQARDSGGREKLFF
TRBV13	TRBJ2-3	NA	TRBD2	CASSPGLASTDTQYF
TRBV28	TRBJ1-2	NA	NA	CASRPGHQGYTF
TRBV7-8	TRBJ2-7	NA	NA	CASSLTQGREQYF
TRBV6-5	TRBJ2-1	NA	TRBD2	CASSYLPGGFNEQFF
TRBV30	TRBJ2-7	once	TRBD2	CAWRVPSGGNYEQYF
TRBV30	TRBJ1-1	NA	NA	CASLVPMNTEAFF
TRBV28	TRBJ1-2	once	NA	CASRGASPYGYTF
TRBV18	TRBJ2-5	NA	TRBD2	CASSPPGLFQETQYF
TRBV4-1	TRBJ1-6	NA	TRBD1	CASSQVRGTGSYNSPLHF
TRBV5-4	TRBJ1-1	NA	NA	CATTRGGGTEAFF
TRBV12-3/TRBV12-4	TRBJ1-6	NA	NA	CASISGFNSPLHF
TRBV5-1	TRBJ1-1	NA	NA	CASSLQTANTEAFF
TRBV18	TRBJ1-5	NA	NA	CASSPSGGGPSNQPQHF
TRBV7-6	TRBJ2-6	NA	NA	CASSRTFESHKVGHVLTF
TRBV5-6	TRBJ2-1	NA	NA	CASSPAPRAPLTYNEQFF
TRBV5-5	TRBJ1-2	NA	NA	CASSLDGGGAYGYTF
TRBV5-1	TRBJ2-2	NA	TRBD1	CASSVGQGNTGELFF
TRBV11-1	TRBJ2-1	NA	TRBD1	CASSSRQGSPYNEQFF
TRBV6-5	TRBJ1-2	NA	TRBD1	CASSKGQGLGYTF
TRBV19	TRBJ1-4	NA	NA	CASSMGAYNEKLFF
TRBV28	TRBJ1-5	NA	NA	CASSLRTNQPQHF
TRBV12-5	TRBJ2-1	few	NA	CASGLGPVGTSQFF
TRBV6-5	TRBJ2-1	NA	NA	CASSYSPKLGEQFF
TRBV28	TRBJ2-1	NA	TRBD2	CASILTSGYNEQFF
TRBV5-1	TRBJ1-2	few	TRBD1	CASSVDRDYGYTF
TRBV12-5	TRBJ1-3	NA	TRBD1	CASDTGGRTGNTIYF
TRBV13	TRBJ2-2	NA	NA	CASSFWGGPGELFF
TRBV5-6	TRBJ2-5	NA	NA	CASSLERGGETQYF
TRBV28	TRBJ2-1	NA	NA	CASSIHRVNEQFF
TRBV12-5	TRBJ2-2	NA	TRBD2	CASGTGGNTGELFF
TRBV3-1/TRBV3-2	TRBJ1-3	NA	NA	CASSFTASSGNTIYF
TRBV28	TRBJ1-1	NA	NA	CASSVTGTRIDTEAFF
TRBV5-1	TRBJ2-5	NA	NA	CASSLYETQYF
TRBV18	TRBJ2-6	NA	TRBD1	CASSPQTGTGANVLTF